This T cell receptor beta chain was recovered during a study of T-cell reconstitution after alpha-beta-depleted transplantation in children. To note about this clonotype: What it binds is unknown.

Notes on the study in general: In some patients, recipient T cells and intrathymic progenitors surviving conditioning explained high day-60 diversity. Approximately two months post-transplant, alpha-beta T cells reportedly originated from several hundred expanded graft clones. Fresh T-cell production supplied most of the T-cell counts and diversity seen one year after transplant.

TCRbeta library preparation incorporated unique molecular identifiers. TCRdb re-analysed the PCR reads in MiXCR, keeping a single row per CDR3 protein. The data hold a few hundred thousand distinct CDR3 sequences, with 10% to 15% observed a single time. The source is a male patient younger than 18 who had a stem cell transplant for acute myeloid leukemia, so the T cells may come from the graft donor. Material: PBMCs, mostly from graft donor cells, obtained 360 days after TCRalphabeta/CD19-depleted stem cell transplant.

CDR3 in DNA: TGTGCCAGCTCACTCGACAGGATTAACACCGGGGAGCTGTTTTTT. It translates to CASSLDRINTGELFF. The V and J genes are TRBV18 and TRBJ2-2; weak D call: TRBD1 (6 bases). In germline, CDR1 is KGHSH, CDR2 LQKENI. This CDR3 contains 15 residues. The ends were cut back, 4 bases at V and 2 bases at J, with 11 bases in the middle.